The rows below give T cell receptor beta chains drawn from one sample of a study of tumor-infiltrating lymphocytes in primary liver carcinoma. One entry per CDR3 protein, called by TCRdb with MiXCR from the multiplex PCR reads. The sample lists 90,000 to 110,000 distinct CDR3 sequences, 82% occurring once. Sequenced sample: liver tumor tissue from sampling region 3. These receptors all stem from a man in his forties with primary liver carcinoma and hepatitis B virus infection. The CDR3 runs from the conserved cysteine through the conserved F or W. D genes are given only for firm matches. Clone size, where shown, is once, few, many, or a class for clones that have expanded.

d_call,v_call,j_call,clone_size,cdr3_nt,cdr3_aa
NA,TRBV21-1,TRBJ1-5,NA,TGTGCCAGCAAGGTGGAAAGGGGGGGCAATCAGCCCCAGCATTTT,CASKVERGGNQPQHF
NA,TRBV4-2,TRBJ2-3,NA,TGTGCCAGCAGCGAGGTGGCGGGGGCAGGTAATCAGCCCCAGTATTTT,CASSEVAGAGNQPQYF
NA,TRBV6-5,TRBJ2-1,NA,TGTGCCGGCAGTTTGCGGAAGGTCGCCTACAATGAGCAGTTCTTC,CAGSLRKVAYNEQFF
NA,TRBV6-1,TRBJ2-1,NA,TGTACCACCAGTGAAGAAGCGAGAGGATACAATGAGCAGTTCTTC,CTTSEEARGYNEQFF
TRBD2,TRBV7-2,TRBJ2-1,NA,TGTGCCAGCAGCTGGGGAGGGAATGAGCAGTTCTTC,CASSWGGNEQFF
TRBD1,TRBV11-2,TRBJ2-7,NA,TGTGCCAGTAGCATACAATGGACAGGGGAATACGAGCAGTACTTC,CASSIQWTGEYEQYF
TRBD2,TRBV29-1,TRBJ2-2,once,TGCAGCGTTGTAGGACTAGCGGGAAGCGTGGGGCTGTTTTTT,CSVVGLAGSVGLFF
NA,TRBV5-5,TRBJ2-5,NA,TGTGTCAGCAGCTTGGTAAGGGACCAGTACTTC,CVSSLVRDQYF
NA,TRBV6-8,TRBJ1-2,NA,TGTGCCGGCAGTTACCCGGCGAGTGCGTACAGGATGAACTATGGCTACATCTTC,CAGSYPASAYRMNYGYIF
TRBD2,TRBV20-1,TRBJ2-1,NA,TGCAGTGTTAGGACTAGCGGGAGATTTTCCTACAATGAGCAGTTCTTC,CSVRTSGRFSYNEQFF
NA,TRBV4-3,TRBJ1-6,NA,TGCGCCAGTAGCTCCTGGGAGAGGGGAAGGAGTTCACCCCTCCACTTT,CASSSWERGRSSPLHF
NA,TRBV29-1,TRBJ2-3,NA,TGCAACGTTGAGGGCGGGGCCGGCATCACAGATGCGCAGTACTTT,CNVEGGAGITDAQYF
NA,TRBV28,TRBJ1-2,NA,TGTGCCAGCAGTACCCCGGCAGGCTCTCTTATCTATGGCTGCACCTTC,CASSTPAGSLIYGCTF
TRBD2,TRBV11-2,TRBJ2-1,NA,TGTGCCAGCAGCCCCACGGGACTAGCTACGCTTCGGATCTTC,CASSPTGLATLRIF
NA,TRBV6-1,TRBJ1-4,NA,TGTGCCAGCAGTAAGGACATGGAGAGTGAAAAACTGCTTTTT,CASSKDMESEKLLF
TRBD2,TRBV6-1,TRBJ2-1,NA,TGTGCCGGGTTAGCGGGAGACTTTAGCCATGGGCAGTTCTTC,CAGLAGDFSHGQFF
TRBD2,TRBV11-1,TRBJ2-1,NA,TGTGCCAACAGGCCCATAGCGGGAGCGTACTACAATGAGCAGTTCTTC,CANRPIAGAYYNEQFF
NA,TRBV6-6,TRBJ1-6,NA,TGTGCCAATAGTTCAACAGGGATTTCACCTCTCCACTTT,CANSSTGISPLHF
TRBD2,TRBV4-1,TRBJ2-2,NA,TGCGCCATCAGCCAAGATAGAGCGGGAGCGAACACCGGGGAGTTGTTTTTT,CAISQDRAGANTGELFF
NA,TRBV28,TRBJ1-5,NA,TGTGCCAGCAGTTTCCAGAGATCTACTCAGCCCCAGCATTTT,CASSFQRSTQPQHF
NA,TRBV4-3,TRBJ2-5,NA,TGCGCCAGCAGCCAAAAGGGACTGTCGTCTGAGACCCAGCACTTC,CASSQKGLSSETQHF
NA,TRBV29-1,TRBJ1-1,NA,TGTAGTGCTCAGAGCCAGAAGAACACTGAAGCTCTCTTT,CSAQSQKNTEALF
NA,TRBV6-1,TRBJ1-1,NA,TGTGCCAGCAGAAGAGTGTGGAACGCTCAAGCTTTCTTT,CASRRVWNAQAFF
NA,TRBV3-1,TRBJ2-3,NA,TGTGCCAGCAGCCAAGACCCCCGCACAGATACGCAGTATTTT,CASSQDPRTDTQYF
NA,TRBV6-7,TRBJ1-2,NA,TGTGCCAGAAGATCCGTCCCTCATGGCTATACCTTC,CARRSVPHGYTF
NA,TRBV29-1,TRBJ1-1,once,TGCAGCGAGACGGGACCGGTGAACACAGAAGCTTTCTTT,CSETGPVNTEAFF
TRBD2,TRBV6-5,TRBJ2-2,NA,TGTGTCAGCAGTTACTCGAGCGTGTCGGGAGGGAACACCGGGGAGCTGTTTTTT,CVSSYSSVSGGNTGELFF
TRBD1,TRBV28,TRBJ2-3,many,TGTGCCTGCCAGGACAGGAGAGCAACAGATACGCAGTATTTT,CACQDRRATDTQYF